This TCR beta chain came from a study of cytomegalovirus exposure and HLA in healthy donors. The table came from immunoSEQ multiplex PCR; TCRdb's copy has only in-frame clones and leaves some out. The repertoire consists of about 78,000 clones, with almost 97% occurring once and the leading ten covering about 1.6%. The CDR3 has 14 amino acids. Germline V CDR1 and CDR2: SGDLS, YYNGEE. Trimming shortened V by 3 bases and J by 0 bases, and 7 bases separated the two germline ends. The receptor was derived from a man between 18 and 29 years old in good health and CMV-seropositive. The chain recombines TRBV9 with TRBJ1-5; possible D gene TRBD1, 6 bases. Specimen: PBMCs. Here the CDR3 DNA reads TGTGCCAGCAGCGAGGACAGTAGCAATCAGCCCCAGCATTTT. The encoded protein is CASSEDSSNQPQHF.